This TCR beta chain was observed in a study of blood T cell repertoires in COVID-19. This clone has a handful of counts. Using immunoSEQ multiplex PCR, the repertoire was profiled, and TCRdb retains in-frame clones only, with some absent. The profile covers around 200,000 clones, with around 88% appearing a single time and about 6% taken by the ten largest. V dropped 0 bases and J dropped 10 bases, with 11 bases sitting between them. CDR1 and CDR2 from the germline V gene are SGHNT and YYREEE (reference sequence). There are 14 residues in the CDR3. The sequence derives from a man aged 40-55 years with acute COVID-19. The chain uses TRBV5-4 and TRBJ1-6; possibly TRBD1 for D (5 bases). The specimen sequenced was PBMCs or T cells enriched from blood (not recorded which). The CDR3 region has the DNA TGTGCCAGCAGCTTGGCCGGGGGTTTCTCACCCCTCCACTTT. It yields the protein CASSLAGGFSPLHF. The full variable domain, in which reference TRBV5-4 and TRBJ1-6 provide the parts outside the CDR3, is ETGVTQSPTHLIKTRGQQVTLRCSSQSGHNTVSWYQQALGQGPQFIFQYYREEENGRGNFPPRFSGLQFPNYSSELNVNALELDDSALYLCASSLAGGFSPLHFGNGTRLTVT.